What follows is one TCR beta chain and its context. Its antigen specificity is not known. Per-base qualities were not stored, and no clone one base away is much larger. This sample was sequenced with an Illumina NovaSeq 6000. TCRalpha and TCRbeta cDNA libraries were built by 5'RACE with constant-segment primers, adding sample barcodes and unique molecular identifiers. RNA was extracted from every sample with Trizol reagent. Library amplification was performed in two PCR steps, and a second sample barcode and Illumina TruSeq adapters were introduced in the second step. Libraries were sequenced on an Illumina NovaSeq with 2 x 150 bp paired-end reads. Processing in the source paper ran as follows. With migec v1.2.7, reads were demultiplexed and then collapsed into UMI-guided consensus sequences. Using mixcr v2.1.11, UMI consensuses were aligned to TRA and TRB V and J templates and then assembled into clonotypes. Expanded or contracted clonotypes were those called significant by both edgeR and NoisET, with noise models trained on biological replicates. For edgeR calls, the thresholds were a false discovery rate-adjusted p below 0.01 and a log2 fold-change of 1. As an exploratory analysis of dynamics, PCA with hierarchical clustering was applied to max-normalized trajectories of the 1000 most abundant clonotypes. Each responding clone was given a CD4 or CD8 phenotype based on the CD4+ and CD8+ repertoires, which had been sequenced separately. The raw public reads went through TCRdb reprocessing: fastp at Q25, MiXCR clone calling, in-frame beta chains kept. Each record represents a unique CDR3 protein, reported with the most common genes and DNA among its rows. For this entry, the V and J calls and clone size follow TCRdb and not the study's own pipeline. The sample table holds under 50,000 distinct CDR3 sequences, of which 25% to 35% were seen once. About 39% of the sample is taken by the ten largest.

PBMCs were isolated by Ficoll-Paque density gradient centrifugation. This sample was taken from a study of T-cell memory formation after mild COVID-19 (dated by TCRdb to about 2021). In the study overall: TCR sequence clusters from the two donors were largely donor specific. In two donors, T-cell clones that expanded and contracted after mild COVID-19 were followed by sequencing TCRalpha and TCRbeta repertoires longitudinally. The cohort was made up of two young adult volunteers, one female and one male, who were previously healthy. What the authors observed across the whole study: SARS-CoV-2 specificity of the second-wave clones peaking on day 37 was not confirmed. Contracting CD4+ clones appeared mostly in the CM and EM memory subsets, whereas CD8+ clones were enriched in EMRA. Balanced CD4/CD8 phenotypes were observed for clones contracting from day 15 to 85, whereas a bias towards CD4+ was observed for a second wave of clones expanding from day 15 to 37. Only a couple of mild cases were covered in the study, and larger cohorts including severe cases with pre-infection samples were considered necessary. Some responding clones were detected in pre-infection memory, which suggested that pre-existing cross-reactive memory T cells had joined the SARS-CoV-2 response.

This clonotype was obtained from a young man who had mild COVID-19 (a few samples of this study predate the infection). The sample titles of this study are shuffled in the database, so cell type and time point are left out; the donor was told from shared clones. The specimen sequenced was PBMCs or a T cell subset sorted from them (not recorded which).

The CDR3 has the sequence CASSFPGETQYF. In nucleotide form, the sequence is TGTGCCAGCAGTTTTCCCGGCGAGACCCAGTACTTC. The rearrangement combines TRBV7-3 with TRBJ2-5; the D segment cannot be called with confidence. Looking up the germline V gene yields CDR1 SGHTA and CDR2 FQGTGA. The germline ends are 10 bases apart after V is trimmed by 6 bases and J by 5 bases. Including the terminal cysteine and phenylalanine, the CDR3 comprises 12 residues. Of the read, only the CDR3 DNA is kept; its 36 bases are in frame from base 1.